This TCR beta chain comes out of a study of CD8+ T cells in alopecia areata. RNA, once extracted, was reverse transcribed into cDNA for use as the sequencing template. Sequenced by immunoSEQ multiplex PCR; TCRdb stores in-frame clones only, minus some. This sample has 170,000 or so clones, with around 58% found just once. There are 13 residues in the CDR3. Trimming took 7 bases from V and 8 from J, leaving 17 bases between them. Germline V gene lookup returns CDR1 SGHDN and CDR2 FVKESK. The treatment: oral pan-JAK inhibitor, 5-10 mg twice daily. The rearrangement links TRBV14 to TRBJ1-2; no reliable D call. This clonotype was obtained from a human donor with alopecia areata. Sequences were derived from CD8+ T cells sorted from blood, sampled at week 24, from a patient treated with tofacitinib. In DNA form, the CDR3 reads TGTGCCAGCACCCCGGCCGGGGTGAGCGGCTACACCTTC. It translates to CASTPAGVSGYTF.